This T cell receptor beta chain came from a study of T cells in Graves' hyperthyroidism and ophthalmopathy. The sample holds a few counts of this clonotype. Amplified TCR beta CDR3 regions came from RNA transcripts. TCR CDR3 regions were first amplified by RT-PCR with HTBI primers. TCRdb re-called the multiplex PCR reads with MiXCR, one entry per CDR3 protein. The table records over 700,000 distinct CDR3 sequences, roughly a third of them present only once. Trimming stripped 1 base from V and 7 bases from J, with 11 bases between. The CDR3 consists of 15 residues. CDR1 MNHEY and CDR2 SVGAGI come from the germline V gene.

This chain links TRBV6-5 with TRBJ1-6; D gene ambiguous. The receptor was derived from a woman aged 40 to 55 with Graves' hyperthyroidism. Sequencing used blood. This chain's CDR3 is CASSYWIEDNSPLHF. As DNA, the CDR3 is TGTGCCAGCAGTTACTGGATTGAGGACAATTCACCCCTCCACTTT.